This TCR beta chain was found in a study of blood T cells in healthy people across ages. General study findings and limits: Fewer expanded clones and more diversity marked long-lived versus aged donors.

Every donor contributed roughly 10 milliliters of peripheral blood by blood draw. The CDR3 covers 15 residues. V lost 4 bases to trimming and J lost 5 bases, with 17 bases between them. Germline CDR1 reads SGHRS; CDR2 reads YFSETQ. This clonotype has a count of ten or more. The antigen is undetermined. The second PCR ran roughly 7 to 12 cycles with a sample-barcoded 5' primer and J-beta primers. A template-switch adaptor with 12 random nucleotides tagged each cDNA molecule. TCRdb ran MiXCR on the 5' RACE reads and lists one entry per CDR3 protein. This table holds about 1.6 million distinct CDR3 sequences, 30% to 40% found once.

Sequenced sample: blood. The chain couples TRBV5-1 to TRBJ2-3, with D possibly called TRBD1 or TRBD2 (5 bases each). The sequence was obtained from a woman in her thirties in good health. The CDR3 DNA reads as TGCGCCAGCAGCCCGGGGACGGCGAAGGGAGATACGCAGTATTTT. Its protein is CASSPGTAKGDTQYF. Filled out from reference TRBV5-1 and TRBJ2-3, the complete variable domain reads KAGVTQTPRYLIKTRGQQVTLSCSPISGHRSVSWYQQTPGQGLQFLFEYFSETQRNKGNFPGRFSGRQFSNSRSEMNVSTLELGDSALYLCASSPGTAKGDTQYFGPGTRLTVL.